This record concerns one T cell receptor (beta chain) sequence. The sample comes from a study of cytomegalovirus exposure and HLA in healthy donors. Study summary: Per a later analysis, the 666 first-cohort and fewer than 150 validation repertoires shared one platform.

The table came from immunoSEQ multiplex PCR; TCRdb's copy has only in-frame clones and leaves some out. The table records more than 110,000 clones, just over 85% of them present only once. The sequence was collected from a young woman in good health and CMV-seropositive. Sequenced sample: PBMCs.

The CDR3 here is CASSQDGTGGMIANEKLFF. The CDR3 nucleotides read TGCGCCAGCAGCCAAGACGGGACAGGGGGTATGATAGCTAATGAAAAACTGTTTTTT. This chain joins TRBV4-3 and TRBJ1-4; 11 bases align to TRBD1. Germline assignment: CDR1 LGHNA and CDR2 YSLEER. V shed 0 bases and J 3 bases; nucleotides not matched to a gene: 9. CDR3 length: 19 amino acids.